The source of this T cell receptor (beta chain) is a study of blood T cell repertoires in COVID-19 (dated by TCRdb to about 2020). With regard to the full study: Collaborator samples came from the United States, Italy and Spain and covered acute and convalescent phases of COVID-19. The repertoires were released in a freely available public database intended as a resource for research on the immune response to SARS-CoV-2. A de-identified subject ID, COVID-19 status, age in years and sex were almost always included in the sample metadata. Where available, HLA class I and class II types were obtained from metadata supplied by the sample provider rather than from assay-based typing. Samples came from the ongoing ImmuneRACE study (first 160 participants) plus 1,254 subjects from 6 global collaborators. The prospective study material was composed of cDNA or gDNA derived from T cells, B-cell-depleted T cells, or PBMCs. Deeply sampled blood TCRbeta repertoires from subjects exposed to, actively infected with, or recovered from COVID-19 were included in the dataset.

Broad study findings and their caveats: The quantity of clinical and demographic metadata differed by source and by participant and was supplied without curation.

Comment on this clone: This receptor's antigen is unknown. Base qualities are not at hand, and no much larger clone is one base apart.

V trim: 5 bases; J trim: 2 bases; unmatched bases: 6. The CDR3 contains 16 residues, cysteine and phenylalanine counted. Only CDR3 DNA remains: 48 bases, in frame from the first base. The CDR1 and CDR2 encoded by the germline V gene (reference sequence) are SEHNR and FQNEAQ. At one collaborating source in Seattle, patients were enrolled during active infection and were followed longitudinally through the course of disease. The collaborating institutions used their own protocols to collect whole blood in K2EDTA tubes. For TCRbeta analysis, collaborators shipped samples in one of three forms: frozen whole blood, isolated PBMCs, or DNA extracted from either of those sample types. TCRbeta CDR3 regions were amplified from genomic DNA by means of the immunoSEQ Assay, a bias-controlled multiplex PCR. The authors' analysis ran thus. The number of nucleated cells in each sample was estimated from the amplification of reference gene primers within the assay. To quantify the absolute abundance of each unique TCRbeta CDR3 rearrangement, sequence reads were collapsed and filtered. For each sample, productive Simpson clonality was calculated by taking the square root of Simpson's diversity index across productive rearrangements. As stored in TCRdb, this immuneACCESS dataset retains in-frame rearrangements with V and J assigned. A fraction of the clones does not appear; measured against another copy, unresolved V genes explain less than half of the discrepancy, and the remainder lacks a known reason. That table is the source of V, J and clone size, and D and trimming were worked out from the DNA. The sample contains some 350,000 clones, more than 70% of them found a single time. Of the sample, 6% to 8.5% is held by the ten largest clones.

This TCR came from a woman between 70 and 85 years old with COVID-19, enrolled during active disease. What was sequenced was peripheral blood. The chain joins TRBV7-9 to TRBJ2-3; 11 bases in the middle match TRBD2. The base sequence is TGTGCCAGCAGCCTCACTAGCGGGGGTCCCACAGATACGCAGTATTTT. The resulting protein is CASSLTSGGPTDTQYF.